Included here is one T cell receptor (beta chain) sequence, with context. The data derive from a study of T-cell reconstitution after alpha-beta-depleted transplantation in children. Preparation of the TCRbeta library was carried out with unique molecular identifiers. A single record per CDR3 protein comes from TCRdb applying MiXCR to the PCR reads. The data hold about 610,000 distinct CDR3 sequences, with about 10% observed a single time. Germline-derived CDR1 and CDR2 are ENHRY and SYGVKD. V lost 8 bases and J lost 9; bases outside the gene matches: 8. There are 14 residues in the CDR3. The clonotype comes from a human donor who donated a stem cell graft to a child with acute myeloid leukemia. Sequencing used PBMCs from the stem cell graft donor, obtained from the stem cell graft. J is TRBJ1-6 and V is TRBV10-3, with TRBD1 identical over 9 bases. The CDR3 here is CAISLGQGSSPLHF. The CDR3 DNA is TGTGCCATCTCCCTTGGACAGGGGAGTTCACCCCTCCACTTT.